These 19 T cell receptor beta chains originate from one sample sequenced in a study of vaccination effects on CD4 cells after COVID-19. Between days 9 and 11 of culture, CD4+ T cells were separated out. What these receptors recognize is not known. The method was immunoSEQ multiplex PCR; TCRdb's version includes in-frame clones alone and lacks a portion of them. The sample gives over 45,000 clones, roughly 80% of which show up once; 3% is in the top ten. This material consisted of CD4+ T cells from PBMCs cultured without peptide, taken before COVID-19 vaccination. These TCRs come from a human donor who received a COVID-19 vaccine.

This sequence joins TRBV5-8 and TRBJ1-6; no firm D call. This CDR3 has 15 residues. CDR1 and CDR2 from the germline V gene are SGHTS and YDEGEE. V was clipped by 1 base and J by 8 bases, with 13 bases between them. For the CDR3, the DNA is TGTGCCAGCAGCTTGAGAGGCTCTCCCGATTCACCCCTCCACTTT. Translation: CASSLRGSPDSPLHF.

This clone was detected only a few times. In DNA, the CDR3 is TGTGCCAGCAGCGTAAACCCGGACGTTCTCGGGGGCTACACCTTC. Translation: CASSVNPDVLGGYTF. This chain joins TRBV9 and TRBJ1-2; D gene uncertain. Germline values: CDR1 SGDLS, CDR2 YYNGEE. This CDR3 has 15 residues. Trimming stripped 1 base from V and 8 bases from J, with 18 bases between.

The V gene is TRBV14, the J gene TRBJ2-5; D remains unclear. The V end was cut by 0 bases, the J end by 4 bases, with 9 bases between. CDR1 SGHDN and CDR2 FVKESK come from the germline V gene. This CDR3 is built from 14 residues. This CDR3 is CASSQDSRPETQYF. CDR3 nucleotide sequence: TGTGCCAGCAGCCAAGATTCGCGGCCAGAGACCCAGTACTTC.

The V call is TRBV7-2, the J call TRBJ1-6; the D is unclear. The CDR3 length is 14 residues. In germline, CDR1 is SGHTA, CDR2 FQGNSA. V shed 3 bases and J shed 8 bases, with 11 bases lying between them. The CDR3 protein is CASSFAIPDSPLHF. The CDR3 coding sequence is TGTGCCAGCAGCTTTGCTATCCCGGATTCACCCCTCCACTTT. The variable domain in full, with the rest retrieved from reference TRBV7-2 and TRBJ1-6, is GAGVSQSPSNKVTEKGKDVELRCDPISGHTALYWYRQSLGQGLEFLIYFQGNSAPDKSGLPSDRFSAERTGGSVSTLTIQRTQQEDSAVYLCASSFAIPDSPLHFGNGTRLTVT.

This clone occurred once. The chain couples TRBV4-1 to TRBJ2-3; D unclear. The V end was cut by 1 base, the J end by 0 bases, with 5 bases between. From germline, CDR1 is MGHRA and CDR2 YSYEKL. CDR3 length: 14 residues. The CDR3 protein is CASSQVLSTDTQYF. The CDR3 bases are TGCGCCAGCAGCCAAGTGCTGAGCACAGATACGCAGTATTTT.

The chain joins TRBV2 to TRBJ2-7, with D possibly matching TRBD2 (6 bases). Germline V gene sequence: CDR1 SNHLY, CDR2 FYNNEI. CDR3 length equals 14 residues. The CDR3 region is CASSEVSGAYEQYV. In nucleotides, the CDR3 is TGTGCCAGCAGCGAAGTATCGGGGGCCTACGAGCAGTACGTC.

The chain employs TRBV5-1 and TRBJ2-5, with 11 bases aligning to TRBD2. V lost 4 bases and J lost 3; bases outside the gene matches: 2. Germline CDR1 SGHRS, CDR2 YFSETQ. The CDR3 is made up of 14 amino acids. CDR3 amino acids: CASSLSGGEETQYF. In nucleotides, the CDR3 is TGCGCCAGCAGCCTTAGCGGGGGGGAAGAGACCCAGTACTTC.

This clone was observed a handful of times. The gene calls are TRBV30 and TRBJ1-6; no firm D call. Between the trimmed V and J ends, which lost 2 bases and 7 bases, there was a span of 6 bases. This CDR3 comprises 12 residues. Germline V gene lookup returns CDR1 GTSNPN and CDR2 SVGIG (reference sequence). The CDR3 DNA reads TGTGCCTGGAGTAGAGAGAATTCACCCCTCCACTTT. Its protein is CAWSRENSPLHF.

This rearrangement joins TRBV7-9 to TRBJ2-2, with D possibly matching TRBD2 (6 bases). Trimming pared 4 bases from V and 6 bases from J, leaving 15 bases between. The CDR3 runs to 15 residues. CDR1 and CDR2 (germline): SEHNR, FQNEAQ (reference sequence). The CDR3 reads CASSSQTSSSGELFF. The CDR3 DNA follows: TGTGCCAGCAGCTCCCAGACTAGTTCCTCCGGGGAGCTGTTTTTT.

The count of this clone is one. The genes are TRBV9 and TRBJ2-1, with D possibly matching TRBD1 (6 bases). Germline V gene data show CDR1 as SGDLS and CDR2 as YYNGEE. V was trimmed by 0 bases and J by 9 bases, leaving 19 bases between them. The CDR3 sequence is 16 residues long. CDR3: CASSVAWGPPPSEQFF. The CDR3 DNA follows: TGTGCCAGCAGCGTAGCGTGGGGGCCCCCCCCCAGTGAGCAGTTCTTC. Supplemented by reference TRBV9 and TRBJ2-1, the full variable domain reads DSGVTQTPKHLITATGQRVTLRCSPRSGDLSVYWYQQSLDQGLQFLIQYYNGEERAKGNILERFSAQQFPDLHSELNLSSLELGDSALYFCASSVAWGPPPSEQFFGPGTRLTVL.

V usage is TRBV7-9 and J usage is TRBJ2-5; perhaps TRBD2 as D (7 bases). Germline V gene sequence: CDR1 SEHNR, CDR2 FQNEAQ (reference sequence). The CDR3 has 16 amino acids. The ends were cut back, 6 bases at V and 3 bases at J, with 20 bases in the middle. CDR3 in amino acids: CASRLRGAGEEETQYF. The CDR3 coding sequence is TGTGCCAGCAGGTTAAGGGGGGCGGGGGAGGAAGAGACCCAGTACTTC.

This chain links TRBV5-1 with TRBJ2-4; 10 bases align to TRBD1. The CDR3 is 15 amino acids. From germline, CDR1 is SGHRS and CDR2 YFSETQ. With V trimmed by 4 bases and J by 6 bases, 7 bases remained unmatched. The CDR3 here is CASSRGQGVGNIQYF. Written as DNA, the CDR3 is TGCGCCAGCAGCCGCGGACAGGGGGTTGGAAACATTCAGTACTTC.

This clone came up a few times. V is TRBV4-2 and J is TRBJ2-1, with TRBD2 identical over 12 bases. J lost 8 bases, V lost 1 base, and 9 bases had no gene match. Germline loops: CDR1 LGHNA, CDR2 YNFKEQ. This CDR3 comprises 17 residues. The CDR3 region has the DNA TGTGCCAGCAGCCAAGGACTAGCGGGGGCTCCACCGGATGAGCAGTTCTTC. Encoded protein: CASSQGLAGAPPDEQFF.

Comments on this clone: Other DNA variants within this sample encode the same CDR3. The V call is TRBV12-3 or TRBV12-4, the J call TRBJ1-1, with a tentative D call TRBD1 (6 bases). V lost 6 bases and J 3 bases, leaving 8 bases between the germline ends. The CDR3 covers 12 residues. The CDR3 sequence is CASRGAYTEAFF. The DNA of the CDR3 is TGTGCCAGCAGGGGGGCGTACACTGAAGCTTTCTTT.

V usage is TRBV14 and J usage is TRBJ2-4, with a weak D call TRBD1 (6 bases). V shed 1 base and J shed 7 bases, with 17 bases lying between them. In germline, CDR1 is SGHDN, CDR2 FVKESK. This CDR3 has 16 amino acids. The CDR3 sequence is CASSQGNRASVNIQYF. The CDR3 DNA sequence: TGTGCCAGCAGCCAAGGAAACAGGGCCTCTGTTAACATTCAGTACTTC.

V usage is TRBV18 and J usage is TRBJ2-5; TRBD1 agrees at 7 bases. J gave up 4 bases and V 1 base, and 12 bases lay outside the gene matches. Per the germline V gene, CDR1 is KGHSH and CDR2 is LQKENI. The CDR3 is 17 residues long. CDR3 nucleotides: TGTGCCAGCTCACCACGAAAAGGGGGCGTATCGGGAGAGACCCAGTACTTC. Translating it yields CASSPRKGGVSGETQYF.

This clone was picked up a small number of times. The chain couples TRBV2 to TRBJ1-2; D gene unclear. CDR3 length equals 13 residues. CDR1 is SNHLY and CDR2 is FYNNEI in the germline V gene. V shed 4 bases and J shed 0 bases, with 6 bases lying between them. The CDR3 region has the DNA TGTGCCAGCAGTGTGGCACCTAACTATGGCTACACCTTC. It is translated as CASSVAPNYGYTF.

V and J are TRBV7-3 and TRBJ1-2; 11 bases align to TRBD1. This CDR3 has 13 amino acids. The V segment lost 5 bases and the J segment 7 bases; nucleotides outside the gene matches: 3. CDR1 is SGHTA, CDR2 FQGTGA, per germline. Here the CDR3 DNA reads TGTGCCAGCAGCCCGGACAGGGGGCCTGGCTACACCTTC. Amino acids: CASSPDRGPGYTF.

The CDR3 loop is CASSSQPGAGGGNEQFF. The DNA of the CDR3 is TGCGCCAGCAGCTCCCAACCGGGAGCGGGGGGCGGTAATGAGCAGTTCTTC. This sequence joins TRBV5-1 and TRBJ2-1; the match to TRBD2 covers 9 bases. V shed 3 bases, J shed 7 bases, and the junction held 14 bases outside the gene matches. The germline V gene has CDR1 SGHRS and CDR2 YFSETQ. CDR3 length equals 17 residues.